This is a list of T cell receptor beta chains from one sample in a study of human T cells and chemical hapten exposure. From the RACE reads, TCRdb called clonotypes with MiXCR, one entry per CDR3 protein. Of 330,000 or so distinct CDR3 sequences in the sample, about 6.3% were seen once. This sample comprised whole blood, obtained in connection with sensitization to the hapten diphenylcyclopropenone (DPC). These receptors were obtained from a woman aged 18-35 years with alopecia areata. Some clones in this sample may be carry-over from other donors' samples. The conserved cysteine and the conserved F or W are not part of the CDR3 here.

V gene: TRBV29-1; J gene: TRBJ1-2; CDR3 protein: SVDGRHQTNYGYT
V gene: TRBV5-1; J gene: TRBJ1-4; CDR3 protein: ASSLELTREKLF
V gene: TRBV6-5; J gene: TRBJ2-3; CDR3 protein: ASRLTSALSTDTQY
V gene: TRBV28; J gene: TRBJ1-5; CDR3 protein: ASTPFRDQPQH
V gene: TRBV10-3; J gene: TRBJ2-7; CDR3 protein: AIRPGQNTAYEQY
V gene: TRBV25-1; J gene: TRBJ2-1; CDR3 protein: ASRTSGGSPYNEQF
V gene: TRBV6-2/TRBV6-3; J gene: TRBJ2-1; CDR3 protein: ASRDRSAPYNEQF
V gene: TRBV20-1; J gene: TRBJ1-5; CDR3 protein: SASTSSTDQPQH
V gene: TRBV4-2; J gene: TRBJ1-2; CDR3 protein: ASSQEKFRGSNYGYT
V gene: TRBV14; J gene: TRBJ1-3; CDR3 protein: ASSRGPGAGNTIY
V gene: TRBV28; J gene: TRBJ2-7; CDR3 protein: ASTMVGYEQY
V gene: TRBV29-1; J gene: TRBJ1-1; CDR3 protein: SVETTGVGTEAF
V gene: TRBV6-6; J gene: TRBJ2-7; CDR3 protein: ASSYSNIYLGHEQY
V gene: TRBV10-1; J gene: TRBJ1-1; CDR3 protein: ASKPKENTEAF
V gene: TRBV7-2; J gene: TRBJ1-2; CDR3 protein: ASSLARSVADYGYT
V gene: TRBV14; J gene: TRBJ2-2; CDR3 protein: ASSQVPVKYSGELF
V gene: TRBV12-3/TRBV12-4; J gene: TRBJ2-2; CDR3 protein: ATSRDTNTGELF
V gene: TRBV28; J gene: TRBJ1-1; CDR3 protein: ASIKGALTEAF
V gene: TRBV21-1; J gene: TRBJ1-5; CDR3 protein: ASSSLIGQGCNQPQH
V gene: TRBV13; J gene: TRBJ2-3; CDR3 protein: ASSPEGLAGGPGTDTQY
V gene: TRBV9; J gene: TRBJ2-3; CDR3 protein: ASSPFITDTQY
V gene: TRBV6-4; J gene: TRBJ2-1; CDR3 protein: ASSVGDRSYNEQF
V gene: TRBV6-2/TRBV6-3; J gene: TRBJ1-5; CDR3 protein: ASNPGQPTQPQH
V gene: TRBV6-6; J gene: TRBJ1-5; CDR3 protein: ASSPPRGDQPQH
V gene: TRBV2; J gene: TRBJ1-5; CDR3 protein: ASSEGRNSNQPQH
V gene: TRBV7-2; J gene: TRBJ2-5; CDR3 protein: ASSFNRKETQY
V gene: TRBV28; J gene: TRBJ2-7; CDR3 protein: ASSLRRTGSHEQY
V gene: TRBV6-1; J gene: TRBJ2-3; CDR3 protein: ASSRKDQGYGLSDTQY
V gene: TRBV7-8; J gene: TRBJ2-5; CDR3 protein: ASSLGGATGSETQY
V gene: TRBV20-1; J gene: TRBJ2-7; CDR3 protein: SANGHDQGVEQY
V gene: TRBV27; J gene: TRBJ1-5; CDR3 protein: ASSPGAQPQH
V gene: TRBV14; J gene: TRBJ1-4; CDR3 protein: ASSRGPNEKLF
V gene: TRBV6-2/TRBV6-3; J gene: TRBJ1-5; CDR3 protein: ASSKKTGLSGNQPQH
V gene: TRBV5-4; J gene: TRBJ2-1; CDR3 protein: ASSLPNGGWNNEQF
V gene: TRBV5-1; J gene: TRBJ2-5; CDR3 protein: ASSPPRGNQETQY
V gene: TRBV7-9; J gene: TRBJ2-1; CDR3 protein: ASSLLGVYDRF
V gene: TRBV20-1; J gene: TRBJ1-4; CDR3 protein: SAGPGQGSEKLF
V gene: TRBV5-6; J gene: TRBJ1-1; CDR3 protein: ASSSYGTEGNTEAF
V gene: TRBV20-1; J gene: TRBJ1-5; CDR3 protein: SAREGEIYSNQPQH
V gene: TRBV6-2/TRBV6-3; J gene: TRBJ2-2; CDR3 protein: ASSYSKGTSGPETGELF
V gene: TRBV7-2; J gene: TRBJ1-6; CDR3 protein: ASSLAGDNSPLH
V gene: TRBV12-5; J gene: TRBJ1-1; CDR3 protein: ASGKGQGNTEAF
V gene: TRBV7-2; J gene: TRBJ2-3; CDR3 protein: ASSPTLLAETQY
V gene: TRBV4-2; J gene: TRBJ1-4; CDR3 protein: ASSQETGSGEKLF
V gene: TRBV7-2; J gene: TRBJ2-5; CDR3 protein: ASSLMGGKETQY
V gene: TRBV7-4; J gene: TRBJ2-3; CDR3 protein: ASSLAGGYLDTQY
V gene: TRBV7-3; J gene: TRBJ2-4; CDR3 protein: ASSSRPGLDRNIQY
V gene: TRBV5-6; J gene: TRBJ2-7; CDR3 protein: ASSLDPHEQY
V gene: TRBV3-1; J gene: TRBJ2-3; CDR3 protein: ASTRGASISTDTQY
V gene: TRBV7-9; J gene: TRBJ2-1; CDR3 protein: ASSPQGYEQF
V gene: TRBV10-3; J gene: TRBJ1-1; CDR3 protein: AITAGMNTEAF
V gene: TRBV6-5; J gene: TRBJ1-2; CDR3 protein: ASSYSRNSRGFSYT
V gene: TRBV6-5; J gene: TRBJ1-1; CDR3 protein: ASRTTGNTEAF
V gene: TRBV5-5; J gene: TRBJ1-3; CDR3 protein: ASSLGTGHGNTIY
V gene: TRBV4-2; J gene: TRBJ2-5; CDR3 protein: ASSQERGQETQY